Sequencing of this T cell receptor beta chain was carried out in a study of shared T cell receptors in the human thymus. Assay used: immunoSEQ multiplex PCR; TCRdb lists only in-frame clones, some missing. Of approximately 730,000 clones in the sample, 80% to 90% were seen once. This clone occurred once. The CDR3 length is 16 residues. V lost 6 bases, J lost 4 bases, and 19 bases lay in between. CDR1 is SGDLS, CDR2 YYNGEE, per germline. This sample also appeared in a second study, on human thymus T cells. That paper adds: Among the donors, all were healthy Finnish infants having corrective surgery for congenital heart defects.

The chain carries TRBV9 and TRBJ2-2; TRBD1 is a possible D gene (6 bases). The sequencing sample was made of thymocytes. This receptor was obtained from a girl under three years old with a congenital heart defect. The CDR3: CASTPDRTMGTGELFF. The DNA of the CDR3 is TGTGCCAGCACCCCCGACAGGACGATGGGCACCGGGGAGCTGTTTTTT.